The 2 T cell receptor beta chains below all came from one sample that was sequenced in a study of T cell repertoires in aging, cancer and after chemotherapy. Amplification of TCR beta used genomic DNA extracted from peripheral blood. TRB rearrangements spanning V, D and J were amplified using mixed TRB-A/B primers. TCRdb ran MiXCR on the multiplex PCR reads and lists one entry per CDR3 protein. The sample records approximately 500 distinct CDR3 sequences, 58% being singletons. Material for sequencing was blood. These receptors came from a human donor with a blood cancer.

This clonotype is judged large. The chain combines TRBV12-3 or TRBV12-4 with TRBJ1-2; D is undetermined. V was pared by 2 bases and J by 2 bases, with 6 bases between. This CDR3 spans 13 amino acids. The CDR3 region is CASSLSGNYGYTF. CDR3 in DNA: TGTGCCAGCAGTTTATCGGGGAACTATGGCTACACCTTC.

The chain has TRBV29-1 and TRBJ1-2; 8 bases line up with TRBD1. V lost 8 bases and J lost 4; bases outside the gene matches: 9. From germline, CDR1 is SQVTM and CDR2 ANQGSEA. This CDR3 is built from 13 residues. CDR3 coding DNA: TGCAGCTATGACAGGGGAACAGGCTATGGCTACACCTTC. It is translated as CSYDRGTGYGYTF.